This passage covers 9 T cell receptor beta chains from one sample sequenced in a study of breast tumors, draining lymph nodes, adjacent tissues. TCRdb called the multiplex PCR reads again in MiXCR, with one record for every CDR3 protein. The repertoire consists of approximately 150,000 distinct CDR3 sequences, with around 33% occurring once and the leading ten covering about 4.1%. Breast cancer patients provided tissue from their axillary draining lymph nodes. Input material: axillary lymph node tissue. These receptors came from a female donor with breast cancer. Some clones in this sample may be carry-over from other donors' samples.

This clonotype has at least ten counts. The chain has TRBV20-1 and TRBJ2-5; 9 bases align to TRBD2. CDR1 is DFQATT and CDR2 is SNEGSKA in the germline V gene (reference sequence). The V gene end was trimmed by 7 bases and the J gene end by 4 bases; junction bases not matched to a gene: 13. The CDR3 runs to 15 residues. In DNA, the CDR3 is TGCAGTGTGAGCGGGGGGTATGGGGCTGGAGAGACCCAGTACTTC. This codes for CSVSGGYGAGETQYF.

This clonotype showed up just once. The junction and the germline gene differ at one end; a read error may be behind it. The chain has TRBV4-3 and TRBJ1-2, with D unresolved. The CDR3 length is 15 residues. The germline V gene has CDR1 LGHNA and CDR2 YSLEER. The CDR3 DNA reads TGCGCCGGCAGCCCCCCAAGGACGGACGTTGGGGGCTACACCTTC. It is translated as CAGSPPRTDVGGYTF.

Turning to this clonotype: This is likely a read error, given that the CDR3 carries no conserved phenylalanine or tryptophan at its end. The V and J genes are TRBV10-2 and TRBJ1-6; no firm D call. The CDR3 consists of 14 residues. Trimming stripped 7 bases from V and 12 bases from J, with 19 bases between. Germline V gene lookup returns CDR1 WSHSY and CDR2 SAAADI. CDR3 nucleotide sequence: TGCGCCAGCACCGTACAGAGGATCGGCGTACCCCTCCACCTT. As protein: CASTVQRIGVPLHL.

With regard to this clonotype: A much larger clonotype is one base distant, so this may be a read error. CDR3 in DNA: TGTGCCAGCAGCTTGTATGGTTCAGCAGATACGCAGTATTTT. Its translation is CASSLYGSADTQYF. The rearrangement joins TRBV5-8 to TRBJ2-3; D is unresolved. Deletions cut 1 base from V and 4 bases from J, with 10 bases between. The CDR3 is made up of 14 amino acids. Germline values: CDR1 SGHTS, CDR2 YDEGEE.

This clonotype came up many times. The rearrangement links TRBV6-5 to TRBJ2-5, with D possibly being TRBD1 (6 bases). The V and J ends lost 5 bases and 2 bases respectively, with 15 bases between them. The CDR3 spans 15 residues. Germline lookup yields CDR1 MNHEY and CDR2 SVGAGI. The CDR3 region has the DNA TGTGCCAGCAGTCCTGCGACAGGCACACAAGAGACCCAGTACTTC. This translates into CASSPATGTQETQYF.

A remark on this clonotype: A much larger clone differs from this one at a single base, so this may be a read error. The V and J genes are TRBV6-2 or TRBV6-3 and TRBJ2-7, with a tentative D call TRBD2 (6 bases). Germline assignment: CDR1 MNHEY and CDR2 SVGEGT. The V and J ends lost 11 bases and 3 bases respectively, with 17 bases between them. The CDR3 length is 13 residues. CDR3 bases: TGTGCCGGCCGACGGGACTCCAGCTACGAGCAGTACTTC. Translation: CAGRRDSSYEQYF.

The J gene is TRBJ1-1, the V gene TRBV7-2; D remains unclear. This CDR3 has 14 residues. The germline V and J ends were trimmed by 5 bases and 11 bases, with 21 bases remaining between them. The germline V gene encodes CDR1 SGHTA and CDR2 FQGNSA. CDR3 loop: CASSPPRGRSPAFF. The CDR3 bases are TGTGCCAGCAGCCCCCCCCGTGGGAGGAGCCCGGCTTTCTTT.

The V gene is TRBV19, the J gene TRBJ1-1, with D uncertain. The CDR3 spans 16 residues. Trimming shortened V by 2 bases and J by 5 bases, and 18 bases separated the two germline ends. Germline V gene lookup returns CDR1 LNHDA and CDR2 SQIVND (reference sequence). The CDR3 is CASSIMALGEGTEAFF. The CDR3 DNA reads TGTGCCAGTAGTATAATGGCGCTGGGTGAGGGAACTGAAGCTTTCTTT.

A few counts support this clonotype. This chain joins TRBV19 and TRBJ2-1, with a possible D match to TRBD1 (5 bases). CDR1 is LNHDA and CDR2 is SQIVND in the germline V gene (reference sequence). Trimming took off 1 base at V and 2 bases at J, with 15 bases between the two ends. The CDR3 runs 17 residues. The CDR3 is CASSIARAGITYNEQFF. The CDR3 DNA follows: TGTGCCAGTAGTATAGCCCGAGCAGGGATAACCTACAATGAGCAGTTCTTC.